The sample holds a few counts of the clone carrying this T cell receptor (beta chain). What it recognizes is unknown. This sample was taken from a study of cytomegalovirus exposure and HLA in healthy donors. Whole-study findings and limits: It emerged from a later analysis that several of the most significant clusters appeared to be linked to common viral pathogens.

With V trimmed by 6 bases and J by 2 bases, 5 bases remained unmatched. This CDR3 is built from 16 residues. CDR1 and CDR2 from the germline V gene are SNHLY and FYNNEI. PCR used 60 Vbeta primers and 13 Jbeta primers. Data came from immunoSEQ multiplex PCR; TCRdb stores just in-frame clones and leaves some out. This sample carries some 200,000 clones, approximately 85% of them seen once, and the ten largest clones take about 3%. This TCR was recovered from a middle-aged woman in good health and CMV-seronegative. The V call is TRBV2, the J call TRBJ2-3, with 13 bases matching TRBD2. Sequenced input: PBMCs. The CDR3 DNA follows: TGTGCCAGCAGAGCGGGACTAGCGGGATACACAGATACGCAGTATTTT. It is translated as CASRAGLAGYTDTQYF.